A selection of T cell receptor beta chains follows, all from one sample in a study of T cell repertoires in cytomegalovirus infection. TCRdb itself ran the reads through MiXCR, one entry per CDR3 protein. In the table there are some 160,000 distinct CDR3 sequences, approximately 17% of which are singletons. The sequenced sample was CD8+ T cells from PBMCs. These TCRs come from a human donor in good health (CMV status not recorded). Some clones in this sample may be carry-over from other donors' samples. Both conserved end residues are part of each CDR3. The D gene is left open where the match is weak. Clone size appears in some rows only: once, few, many, or a class for an expanded clone.

clone size	V gene	CDR3 length	J gene	D gene	CDR3 DNA	CDR3 protein
NA	TRBV20-1	13	TRBJ2-7	NA	TGCAGTGCCAAAGACGGGGGTTCCTACGAGCAGTACTTC	CSAKDGGSYEQYF
few	TRBV28	14	TRBJ2-1	NA	TGTGCCAGCAGTTTACTTACACCCTACAATGAGCAGTTCTTC	CASSLLTPYNEQFF
many	TRBV11-2	14	TRBJ2-7	NA	TGTGCCAGCAGCTTAGGAACAAGGACATACGAGCAGTACTTC	CASSLGTRTYEQYF
many	TRBV20-1	14	TRBJ1-2	NA	TGCAGTGCTAGAGGGATAGACACCAACTATGGCTACACCTTC	CSARGIDTNYGYTF
few	TRBV19	16	TRBJ2-7	TRBD1	TGTGCCACTCAATTTTCTTTGGGACAGGGGGCGTACGAGCAGTACTTC	CATQFSLGQGAYEQYF
NA	TRBV7-3	12	TRBJ2-1	NA	TGTGCCAGCAGCTCACCAGGGGCTGAGCAGTTCTTC	CASSSPGAEQFF
NA	TRBV6-2/TRBV6-3	12	TRBJ1-1	TRBD1	TGTGCCAGCAGAGCGACAGGGGACGGAGCTTTCTTT	CASRATGDGAFF
few	TRBV10-3	14	TRBJ1-1	NA	TGTGCCATCAGCGAGACAGGCATGAACACTGAAGCTTTCTTT	CAISETGMNTEAFF
NA	TRBV7-6	17	TRBJ2-2	TRBD2	TGTGCCAGCAGCCCGATACTAGCGGGAGTTGGAACCGGGGAGCTGTTTTTT	CASSPILAGVGTGELFF
NA	TRBV4-3	15	TRBJ2-2	TRBD1	TGCGCCAGCAGCCCCCGGACAGGGGACACCGGGGAGCTGTTTTTT	CASSPRTGDTGELFF
NA	TRBV11-2	16	TRBJ2-4	NA	TGTGCCAGCAGCTTAGATCTAAGGGCCAGAGCAGACATTCAGTACTTC	CASSLDLRARADIQYF
few	TRBV7-2	15	TRBJ1-2	TRBD1	TGTGCCAGCAGCCCGCGACAGGGGCCTTACCATGGCTACACCTTC	CASSPRQGPYHGYTF
NA	TRBV20-1	13	TRBJ2-1	TRBD2	TGCAGTGCTATCGGACTAGGAGGCAATGAGCAGTTCTTC	CSAIGLGGNEQFF
NA	TRBV27	14	TRBJ2-7	NA	TGTGCCAGCAGCGATACCGGGATTTCCTACGAGCAGTACTTC	CASSDTGISYEQYF
NA	TRBV7-9	13	TRBJ2-7	TRBD2	TGTGCCAGCAGGTCGGGGGGGGCTAACGAGCAGTACTTC	CASRSGGANEQYF
many	TRBV7-9	11	TRBJ2-1	NA	TGTGCCAGCAGCTTAGGGTCTGAGCAGTTCTTC	CASSLGSEQFF
NA	TRBV20-1	13	TRBJ2-7	NA	TGCAGTGCTAGAGCTCTAGGGGGCTACGAGCAGTACTTC	CSARALGGYEQYF
few	TRBV28	16	TRBJ2-1	TRBD2	TGTGCCAGCAGTTTGTTAACTAGCGGGGCTTACAATGAGCAGTTCTTC	CASSLLTSGAYNEQFF
few	TRBV29-1	14	TRBJ2-1	TRBD2	TGCAGCGTTGAAGATTGGGAGGGATCCAATGAGCAGTTCTTC	CSVEDWEGSNEQFF
many	TRBV7-2	15	TRBJ2-3	TRBD2	TGTGCCAGCAGCTCTAGCGGGGGGCCAGGGGATACGCAGTATTTT	CASSSSGGPGDTQYF
NA	TRBV5-1	14	TRBJ2-3	NA	TGCGCCAGCAGCTTGAAGGGGGGTGTCGATACGCAGTATTTT	CASSLKGGVDTQYF
NA	TRBV7-8	16	TRBJ2-3	TRBD1	TGTGCCAGCAGCTCTCAAGGACAGGCTAGCACAGATACGCAGTATTTT	CASSSQGQASTDTQYF
NA	TRBV5-1	15	TRBJ2-3	TRBD1	TGCGCCAGCAGCTTGTGGACAGGGGGAAGCGATACGCAGTATTTT	CASSLWTGGSDTQYF
few	TRBV7-2	13	TRBJ2-1	NA	TGTGCCAGCAGCTCAGGAATGTGGAATGAGCAGTTCTTC	CASSSGMWNEQFF
few	TRBV19	13	TRBJ1-1	NA	TGTGCCAGTAGCCAAAAGTGGTACACTGAAGCTTTCTTT	CASSQKWYTEAFF
NA	TRBV6-2/TRBV6-3	13	TRBJ1-1	NA	TGTGCCAGCAGGATATTCAAGGGACAAGAAGCTTTCTTT	CASRIFKGQEAFF
few	TRBV11-2	16	TRBJ2-5	NA	TGTGCCAGCAGCTTAGGACATACCAAATTCCAAGAGACCCAGTACTTC	CASSLGHTKFQETQYF
few	TRBV10-3	15	TRBJ2-1	TRBD2	TGTGCCATCAGTCATAGCGGGAGGGCCCTTGGCGAGCAGTTCTTC	CAISHSGRALGEQFF
many	TRBV7-2	14	TRBJ2-5	TRBD2	TGTGCCAGCAGCTTAGCGGGAGGGTTTTGGACCCAGTACTTC	CASSLAGGFWTQYF
NA	TRBV6-2/TRBV6-3	16	TRBJ2-1	NA	TGTGCCAGCAGCTTTGGGCCCGGGGGTAATTTCGATGAGCAGTTCTTC	CASSFGPGGNFDEQFF
NA	TRBV20-1	13	TRBJ2-7	NA	TGCAGTGCAGGAGACAGAGCCTCCTACGAGCAGTACTTC	CSAGDRASYEQYF
NA	TRBV28	14	TRBJ2-7	TRBD2	TGTGCCAGCCGAAAGCCTAGCGGGATCTTGGAGCAGTACTTC	CASRKPSGILEQYF
NA	TRBV7-9	15	TRBJ2-7	TRBD2	TGTGCCAGCAGCACCCGGGGTAGCGGGTGGGACGAGCAGTACTTC	CASSTRGSGWDEQYF
NA	TRBV28	14	TRBJ2-7	NA	TGTGCCAGCAGGCCAGTCCCCGATGCCTACGAGCAGTACTTC	CASRPVPDAYEQYF
NA	TRBV6-1	11	TRBJ2-5	NA	TGTGCCAGCAGATTAAGGGAGACCCAGTACTTC	CASRLRETQYF
NA	TRBV29-1	13	TRBJ1-1	NA	TGCAGCGCGACTCCCTGGAGAGACACTGAAGCTTTCTTT	CSATPWRDTEAFF
few	TRBV4-2	15	TRBJ2-7	TRBD1	TGTGCCAGCAGCCAAGAAACAGGGGGCGGGTACGAGCAGTACTTC	CASSQETGGGYEQYF
once	TRBV29-1	13	TRBJ2-7	NA	TGCAGCGTCTACGGGGGCGAGTCCTACGAGCAGTACTTC	CSVYGGESYEQYF
many	TRBV7-2	14	TRBJ2-7	NA	TGTGCCAGCAGCTTAGACGGTTGGCGCGGCGAGCAGTACTTC	CASSLDGWRGEQYF
few	TRBV7-6	14	TRBJ2-2	NA	TGTGCCACGGCAACGGGGCTTGACACCGGGGAGCTGTTTTTT	CATATGLDTGELFF
few	TRBV7-2	15	TRBJ2-1	NA	TGTGCCAGCAGCTTAGGCCGCGGGAAGTACAATGAGCAGTTCTTC	CASSLGRGKYNEQFF
few	TRBV5-1	15	TRBJ2-3	TRBD1	TGCGCCAGCAGACCCGGACAGGGCCGCACAGATACGCAGTATTTT	CASRPGQGRTDTQYF
NA	TRBV9	13	TRBJ1-2	NA	TGTGCCAGCAGCGTAGAGTCCCGGGAGGCCTACACCTTC	CASSVESREAYTF
NA	TRBV7-9	12	TRBJ1-1	NA	TGTGCCAGCTGGGGAGGGGGCACTGAAGCTTTCTTT	CASWGGGTEAFF
NA	TRBV7-3	19	TRBJ2-5	TRBD2	TGTGCCAGCAGCCGATTGGGACGTACTAGCGGAGCCTCCCAAGAGACCCAGTACTTC	CASSRLGRTSGASQETQYF
few	TRBV6-6	17	TRBJ2-7	TRBD1	TGTGCCAGTGGGGTGACAGGGGGACCCCTTGGGTTCTACGAGCAGTACTTC	CASGVTGGPLGFYEQYF
NA	TRBV7-8	15	TRBJ2-1	NA	TGTGCCAGCAGACGAGATGGGAGCTCCTACAATGAGCAGTTCTTC	CASRRDGSSYNEQFF
NA	TRBV7-2	12	TRBJ2-5	NA	TGTGCCAGCAGCAGGGCGGAGGAGACCCAGTACTTC	CASSRAEETQYF
few	TRBV7-2	14	TRBJ2-5	NA	TGTGCCAGCAGCTCATGTAAATCCCAGGAGACCCAGTACTTC	CASSSCKSQETQYF
few	TRBV6-2/TRBV6-3	13	TRBJ2-1	NA	TGTGCCAGCAGCCGGGCTAGTTATGATGAGCAGTTCTTC	CASSRASYDEQFF
NA	TRBV29-1	14	TRBJ1-1	TRBD1	TGCAGCGTTGAGGGGGACAGGGGGAACACTGAAGCTTTCTTT	CSVEGDRGNTEAFF
few	TRBV6-2/TRBV6-3	14	TRBJ1-1	TRBD1	TGTGCCAGCAGTTGGGACAGGGGAGGCACTGAAGCTTTCTTT	CASSWDRGGTEAFF
many	TRBV7-2	15	TRBJ2-7	NA	TGTGCCAGCAGCTTGTCCGGCACACGAACGTACGAGCAGTACTTC	CASSLSGTRTYEQYF
many	TRBV28	15	TRBJ2-6	NA	TGTGCCAGCAGTTTGGGGTTCTCTGGGGCCAACGTCCTGACTTTC	CASSLGFSGANVLTF
many	TRBV11-2	16	TRBJ2-7	NA	TGTGCCAGCAGCTTTGGGTCAGGTCCTCTGGCCTACGAGCAGTACTTC	CASSFGSGPLAYEQYF